The 29 T cell receptor beta chains below all came from one sample that was sequenced in a study of blood T cell repertoires in COVID-19. Assay used: immunoSEQ multiplex PCR; TCRdb lists only in-frame clones, some missing. The data hold around 110,000 clones, with 75% to 85% observed a single time. The sample comprised peripheral blood. The receptors shown here come from a man older than 75 with COVID-19, enrolled during active disease.

The chain couples TRBV6-5 to TRBJ1-5; weak D call: TRBD1 (5 bases). This CDR3 has 13 residues. CDR1 and CDR2 (germline): MNHEY, SVGAGI. Between the trimmed V and J ends, which lost 4 bases and 4 bases, there was a span of 8 bases. The CDR3 region has the DNA TGTGCCAGCAGTTCGGCAGGGAATCAGCCCCAGCATTTT. This sequence encodes CASSSAGNQPQHF.

The V gene is TRBV5-1, the J gene TRBJ1-3, with a weak D call TRBD1 (5 bases). The length of the CDR3 is 16 residues. V lost 0 bases and J 0 bases, leaving 10 bases between the germline ends. Germline V gene data show CDR1 as SGHRS and CDR2 as YFSETQ. For the CDR3, the DNA is TGCGCCAGCAGCTTGGGCCGACAGAGCTCTGGAAACACCATATATTTT. This gives the protein CASSLGRQSSGNTIYF.

This clone has just a few counts. This chain uses TRBV7-2 with TRBJ2-7, with D possibly matching TRBD2 (6 bases). V lost 5 bases to trimming and J lost 4 bases, with 15 bases between them. The germline V gene encodes CDR1 SGHTA and CDR2 FQGNSA. The CDR3 is 14 amino acids. CDR3 coding DNA: TGTGCCAGCAGCCCGAGCGGGTCTAATTACGAGCAGTACTTC. Amino acid sequence: CASSPSGSNYEQYF. The whole variable domain, filled in from reference TRBV7-2 and TRBJ2-7, reads GAGVSQSPSNKVTEKGKDVELRCDPISGHTALYWYRQSLGQGLEFLIYFQGNSAPDKSGLPSDRFSAERTGGSVSTLTIQRTQQEDSAVYLCASSPSGSNYEQYFGPGTRLTVT.

This chain joins TRBV7-8 and TRBJ2-5; TRBD2 matches at 8 bases. Per the germline V gene, CDR1 is SGHVS and CDR2 is FQNEAQ. The CDR3 loop spans 14 amino acids. V lost 1 base and J lost 4; bases outside the gene matches: 2. The CDR3 nucleotides read TGTGCCAGCAGCTTAGGAGGACTAGCAGAGACCCAGTACTTC. This gives the protein CASSLGGLAETQYF.

The rearrangement joins TRBV7-2 to TRBJ2-1; 10 bases are shared with TRBD2. Trimming cost V 1 base and J 10 bases; bases outside gene matches: 1. The CDR3 contains 13 residues. Germline CDR1 reads SGHTA; CDR2 reads FQGNSA. The CDR3 coding sequence is TGTGCCAGCAGCTTAGAGCGGGAGGGAGAGCAGTTCTTC. This gives the protein CASSLEREGEQFF.

This clone has only one observation. The J gene is TRBJ2-5, the V gene TRBV18, with 9 positions matching TRBD2. Germline CDR1 KGHSH, CDR2 LQKENI. Trimming cost V 1 base and J 2 bases; bases outside gene matches: 5. The CDR3 consists of 16 residues. CDR3 sequence: CASSPLVAGVQETQYF. The CDR3 nucleotides are TGTGCCAGCTCACCACTGGTAGCGGGAGTTCAAGAGACCCAGTACTTC.

This chain joins TRBV16 and TRBJ1-4; 11 bases match TRBD1. Looked up from germline, CDR1 is KGHSY and CDR2 is FQNENV. The CDR3 consists of 16 residues. V shed 2 bases, J shed 2 bases, and the junction held 1 base outside the gene matches. CDR3: CASSQRDRGTNEKLFF. The CDR3 coding sequence is TGTGCCAGCAGCCAAAGGGACAGGGGGACTAATGAAAAACTGTTTTTT. Looking up the rest from reference TRBV16 and TRBJ1-4 gives the full variable domain: GEEVAQTPKHLVRGEGQKAKLYCAPIKGHSYVFWYQQVLKNEFKFLISFQNENVFDETGMPKERFSAKCLPNSPCSLEIQATKLEDSAVYFCASSQRDRGTNEKLFFGSGTQLSVL.

CDR3 protein: CASSQDTQTAYEQYF. The CDR3 DNA is TGCGCCAGCAGCCAAGATACCCAGACAGCTTACGAGCAGTACTTC. The chain has TRBV4-3 and TRBJ2-7; weak D call: TRBD1 (5 bases). The ends were cut back, 0 bases at V and 4 bases at J, with 13 bases in the middle. The CDR3 extends over 15 amino acids. Germline assignment: CDR1 LGHNA and CDR2 YSLEER.

This chain joins TRBV7-3 and TRBJ2-3; perhaps TRBD1 as D (6 bases). Trimming removed 3 bases at V and 0 bases at J, with 13 bases between. The CDR3 is 16 amino acids. Germline CDR1 and CDR2: SGHTA and FQGTGA. CDR3: CASSLMAGVSTDTQYF. The CDR3 DNA reads TGTGCCAGCAGCTTGATGGCAGGGGTCAGCACAGATACGCAGTATTTT.

DNA of the CDR3: TGTGCCAGCAGCCTCAGCAATCAGCCCCAGCATTTT. Residues: CASSLSNQPQHF. This sequence joins TRBV7-2 and TRBJ1-5; no firm D call. This CDR3 has 12 residues. Germline CDR1 SGHTA, CDR2 FQGNSA. Trimming cost V 5 bases and J 1 base, with 3 bases left between them.

This clone occurred once. The genes are TRBV5-1 and TRBJ2-7; D may be TRBD2 (5 bases). V was trimmed by 4 bases and J by 4 bases, leaving 15 bases between them. The CDR3 has 14 residues. Per germline, CDR1 SGHRS and CDR2 YFSETQ. CDR3 bases: TGCGCCAGCAGCCGGGGATTTAGCTTTTACGAGCAGTACTTC. Translated: CASSRGFSFYEQYF.

The rearrangement uses TRBV5-6 and TRBJ2-3, with 12 nucleotides matching TRBD2. The CDR3 consists of 16 residues. J lost 1 base, V lost 4 bases, and 4 bases had no gene match. Per the germline V gene, CDR1 is SGHDT and CDR2 is YYEEEE. CDR3 amino acids: CASSRRLAGGTDTQYF. Here the CDR3 DNA reads TGTGCCAGCAGCCGTAGACTAGCGGGAGGCACAGATACGCAGTATTTT. The whole variable domain, filled in from reference TRBV5-6 and TRBJ2-3, reads DAGVTQSPTHLIKTRGQQVTLRCSPKSGHDTVSWYQQALGQGPQFIFQYYEEEERQRGNFPDRFSGHQFPNYSSELNVNALLLGDSALYLCASSRRLAGGTDTQYFGPGTRLTVL.

This rearrangement joins TRBV28 to TRBJ2-7; 7 bases agree with TRBD1. CDR3 length: 13 amino acids. Germline lookup yields CDR1 MDHEN and CDR2 SYDVKM. Trimming at V came to 7 bases and at J to 2 bases, leaving 5 bases not matched to a gene. The CDR3 protein is CASNPGQTYEQYF. DNA of the CDR3: TGTGCCAGCAATCCGGGACAGACCTACGAGCAGTACTTC.

The V gene is TRBV28, the J gene TRBJ2-7, with 15 bases identical to TRBD2. Looked up from germline, CDR1 is MDHEN and CDR2 is SYDVKM. The CDR3 loop spans 16 amino acids. Trimming took 4 bases from V and 4 from J; bases not matched to a gene: 5. The CDR3 loop reads CASSSGTSGRWYEQYF. DNA for the CDR3: TGTGCCAGCAGTTCGGGGACTAGCGGGAGGTGGTACGAGCAGTACTTC.

The CDR3 DNA reads as TGTGCCAGTAGCTACAGGGCAGGGTTGGCCTACGAGCAGTACTTC. It is translated as CASSYRAGLAYEQYF. V is TRBV19 and J is TRBJ2-7, with D perhaps matching TRBD1 (6 bases). Looked up from germline, CDR1 is LNHDA and CDR2 is SQIVND (reference sequence). This CDR3 spans 15 amino acids. V dropped 6 bases and J dropped 2 bases, with 17 bases sitting between them. The whole variable domain, remainder taken from reference TRBV19 and TRBJ2-7, is DGGITQSPKYLFRKEGQNVTLSCEQNLNHDAMYWYRQDPGQGLRLIYYSQIVNDFQKGDIAEGYSVSREKKESFPLTVTSAQKNPTAFYLCASSYRAGLAYEQYFGPGTRLTVT.

The rearrangement joins TRBV7-2 to TRBJ2-1; D is possibly TRBD1 (6 bases). The length of the CDR3 is 14 residues. Deletions cut 5 bases from V and 4 bases from J, with 12 bases between. The germline V gene has CDR1 SGHTA and CDR2 FQGNSA. The CDR3 region is CASSITGWYNEQFF. CDR3 DNA sequence: TGTGCCAGCAGCATTACAGGGTGGTACAATGAGCAGTTCTTC.

The chain uses TRBV11-2 and TRBJ2-2; TRBD1 aligns across 9 bases. This CDR3 region has 14 residues. J was trimmed by 5 bases and V by 5 bases; bases with no gene match: 3. Germline loops: CDR1 SGHAT, CDR2 FQNNGV. This CDR3 is CASSRDRETGELFF. The CDR3 DNA reads TGTGCCAGCAGCCGGGACAGGGAGACCGGGGAGCTGTTTTTT.

In this sample, this clone turned up a few times. V gene TRBV5-5 combines with J gene TRBJ2-7; D might be TRBD2 (5 bases). Germline V gene lookup returns CDR1 SGHKS and CDR2 YYEKEE (reference sequence). The CDR3 spans 15 residues. The ends were cut back, 2 bases at V and 6 bases at J, with 18 bases in the middle. In nucleotides, the CDR3 is TGTGCCAGCAGCTTTGGGCGAGGGAGAGGAGGCGAGCAGTACTTC. Translation gives CASSFGRGRGGEQYF.

The chain couples TRBV10-2 to TRBJ2-1, with no clear D. V was clipped by 6 bases and J by 2 bases, with 5 bases between them. Per germline, CDR1 WSHSY and CDR2 SAAADI. CDR3 size: 12 residues. The CDR3 nucleotides read TGCGCCAGCAGGGGCCCCTACAATGAGCAGTTCTTC. It translates to CASRGPYNEQFF.

This clone came up once. The J gene is TRBJ2-3, the V gene TRBV6-2 or TRBV6-3, with unresolved D. Germline V CDR1 and CDR2: MNHEY, SVGEGT. CDR3 size: 12 residues. Between the trimmed V and J ends, which lost 2 bases and 6 bases, there was a span of 6 bases. The CDR3 protein is CASSYEADTQYF. Here the CDR3 DNA reads TGTGCCAGCAGTTACGAGGCTGATACGCAGTATTTT.

This chain uses TRBV3-1 (or the pseudogene TRBV3-2) with TRBJ2-1; TRBD1 aligns across 7 bases. V was clipped by 4 bases and J by 3 bases; unmatched bases: 9. The V gene's germline CDR1 is LGHDT and CDR2 YNNKEL (reference sequence). This CDR3 spans 16 amino acids. The CDR3 DNA sequence: TGTGCCAGCAGCCTCACCTCGGGGACAGTCTACAATGAGCAGTTCTTC. This sequence encodes CASSLTSGTVYNEQFF.

This chain links TRBV29-1 with TRBJ1-4; D may be TRBD1 (5 bases). The germline V gene has CDR1 SQVTM and CDR2 ANQGSEA. Trimming cost V 0 bases and J 5 bases, with 10 bases left between them. The CDR3 sequence is 14 residues long. The DNA for the CDR3 is TGCAGCGTTGAAGAGCGGGGGAAGAATGAAAAACTGTTTTTT. Amino acid sequence: CSVEERGKNEKLFF.

The chain is built from TRBV11-2 and TRBJ2-7, with D perhaps TRBD1 (6 bases). Trimming cost V 2 bases and J 6 bases, with 11 bases left between them. CDR1 is SGHAT, CDR2 FQNNGV, per germline. CDR3 length equals 13 residues. CDR3 bases: TGTGCCAGCAGCTTATCCGACAGGCTCGAGCAGTACTTC. Translation: CASSLSDRLEQYF.

Of note for this clone: The sample has other DNA sequences that encode this CDR3 too. V is TRBV27 and J is TRBJ1-1; D call uncertain. V was pared by 3 bases and J by 0 bases, with 8 bases between. This CDR3 comprises 14 residues. CDR1 and CDR2 (germline): MNHEY, SMNVEV (reference sequence). CDR3: CASSLNSMNTEAFF. Here the CDR3 DNA reads TGTGCCAGCAGTTTGAACTCGATGAACACTGAAGCTTTCTTT.

This chain links TRBV2 with TRBJ2-7, with 10 bases matching TRBD2. CDR3 length equals 14 residues. V trimming: 3 bases; J trimming: 10 bases; junction bases outside the gene matches: 9. Per germline, CDR1 SNHLY and CDR2 FYNNEI. The CDR3 sequence: CASSERAGGLYQYF. In DNA, the CDR3 is TGTGCCAGCAGTGAGCGAGCGGGAGGGCTCTATCAGTACTTC.

The chain recombines TRBV7-2 with TRBJ1-1, with a weak D call TRBD1 (5 bases). Germline-derived CDR1 and CDR2 are SGHTA and FQGNSA. The CDR3 extends over 13 amino acids. Trimming pared 3 bases from V and 3 bases from J, leaving 8 bases between. CDR3 sequence: CASSFRDDTEAFF. CDR3 DNA sequence: TGTGCCAGCAGCTTCAGGGATGACACTGAAGCTTTCTTT.

V gene TRBV9 combines with J gene TRBJ1-2, with 7 positions matching TRBD1. Germline values: CDR1 SGDLS, CDR2 YYNGEE. J was trimmed by 1 base and V by 2 bases; bases with no gene match: 2. The CDR3 is 14 residues long. CDR3 protein: CASSVTGDNYGYTF. The CDR3 bases are TGTGCCAGCAGCGTTACAGGGGATAACTATGGCTACACCTTC.

V usage is TRBV4-1 and J usage is TRBJ1-2; D is possibly TRBD1 (6 bases). V shed 5 bases and J shed 0 bases, with 22 bases lying between them. The CDR3 consists of 18 residues. Germline CDR1 reads MGHRA; CDR2 reads YSYEKL. CDR3 coding DNA: TGCGCCAGCAGCATGAGAAACCGGGACACCGCCGCTAACTATGGCTACACCTTC. It encodes CASSMRNRDTAANYGYTF.

This sequence joins TRBV5-8 and TRBJ1-1; a weak D match, TRBD1 (6 bases). This CDR3 has 11 residues. Germline V lookup: CDR1 SGHTS, CDR2 YDEGEE. V dropped 3 bases and J dropped 11 bases, with 11 bases sitting between them. CDR3 amino acids: CASSWGQAAFF. CDR3 in DNA: TGTGCCAGCAGCTGGGGACAAGCGGCTTTCTTT.